This entry concerns a single T cell receptor beta chain. Produced via immunoSEQ multiplex PCR; TCRdb's table is partial and in-frame only. Here the sample spans more than 70,000 clones, 92% being singletons. Stable patients also lacked confetti depigmentation, a sign of active vitiligo. This sample is part of a study of resident and recirculating memory T cells in vitiligo. Germline CDR1 is MNHNS and CDR2 is SASEGT. The J segment lost 4 bases and the V segment lost 7 bases, leaving 7 bases of the junction unmatched. CDR3 size: 14 residues. The V call is TRBV6-1, the J call TRBJ1-5; the match to TRBD1 covers 7 bases. The sample comprised blood. This clonotype originated in a male donor with vitiligo. CDR3 in DNA: TGTGCCAGCACTCACTCACAGGGGAATCAGCCCCAGCATTTT. The encoded protein is CASTHSQGNQPQHF.